This T cell receptor beta chain was sequenced in a study of blood T cell repertoires in COVID-19 (dated by TCRdb to the early 2020s). Background for the entire study: Collaborator samples came from the United States, Italy and Spain and covered acute and convalescent phases of COVID-19. The material from the prospective study consisted of cDNA or gDNA derived from T cells, B-cell-depleted T cells, or PBMCs. The dataset comprised deeply sampled blood TCRbeta repertoires from subjects exposed to, actively infected with, or recovered from COVID-19. The repertoires were released in a freely available public database meant as a resource for research on the immune response to SARS-CoV-2. The samples were drawn from the first 160 participants of the ongoing ImmuneRACE study and from more than 1,000 subjects provided by 6 global collaborators. Nearly every sample came with metadata listing a de-identified subject ID, COVID-19 status, age in years and sex. Where available, HLA class I and class II types were obtained from metadata supplied by the sample provider rather than from assay-based typing. Results and caveats for the whole study, not just this receptor: The quantity of clinical and demographic metadata differed by source and by participant and was supplied without curation.

TCRbeta CDR3 regions were amplified from genomic DNA using the immunoSEQ Assay, a bias-controlled multiplex PCR. The published analysis was carried out like this. The number of nucleated cells in each sample was estimated from the amplification of reference gene primers within the assay. To quantify the absolute abundance of each unique TCRbeta CDR3 rearrangement, sequence reads were collapsed and filtered. For each sample, productive Simpson clonality was calculated as the square root of Simpson's diversity index across productive rearrangements. In TCRdb, the immuneACCESS table is reduced to in-frame sequences with V and J assigned. These tables do not hold every clone; where another copy was compared, an unresolved V gene accounts for under half, and the others remain unexplained. The DNA was the basis for D and trimming; V, J and clone size are from that table. Recorded for this sample are some 140,000 clones; about 80% of them occurred a single time. The leading ten clones occupy 7% to 10% of the sample.

Participants in the prospective study were aged roughly 18 to 90 years, lived in over 20 United States geographic areas, and enrolled through a virtual design. To assign participants to cohorts, the prospective study relied on clinical history that participants themselves reported in a screening survey and a study questionnaire. ImmuneRACE Cohort 3 recovered participants were defined by two consecutive negative NP/OP PCR tests, healthcare professional clearance, or symptom resolution. In the prospective study, whole blood, serum and a nasopharyngeal or oropharyngeal swab were collected from each participant by mobile phlebotomists. Prospective study participants could optionally give additional blood draws and questionnaires over an approximately two-month period. Before DNA extraction, prospective study blood samples were shipped either frozen or at room temperature. Concerning this clone itself: Its recognized antigen is unknown. Base qualities are not provided; no much larger clone lies one nucleotide away.

This sequence originates from a man aged 45-60 years who had recovered from COVID-19. Sample: PBMCs or T cells enriched from blood (not recorded which).

The nucleotide sequence is TGTGCCAGCAGCTTAATACATAGACTAGCGGGGGGGCGGGAGCAGTACTTC. This translates into CASSLIHRLAGGREQYF. This chain is built from TRBV7-2 and TRBJ2-7; 14 bases in between match TRBD2. The germline V gene provides CDR1 SGHTA and CDR2 FQGNSA. V trim: 2 bases; J trim: 7 bases; unmatched bases: 10. From its cysteine to its phenylalanine, the CDR3 spans 17 amino acids. Only the CDR3 DNA stays, 51 bases, in frame from base 1.